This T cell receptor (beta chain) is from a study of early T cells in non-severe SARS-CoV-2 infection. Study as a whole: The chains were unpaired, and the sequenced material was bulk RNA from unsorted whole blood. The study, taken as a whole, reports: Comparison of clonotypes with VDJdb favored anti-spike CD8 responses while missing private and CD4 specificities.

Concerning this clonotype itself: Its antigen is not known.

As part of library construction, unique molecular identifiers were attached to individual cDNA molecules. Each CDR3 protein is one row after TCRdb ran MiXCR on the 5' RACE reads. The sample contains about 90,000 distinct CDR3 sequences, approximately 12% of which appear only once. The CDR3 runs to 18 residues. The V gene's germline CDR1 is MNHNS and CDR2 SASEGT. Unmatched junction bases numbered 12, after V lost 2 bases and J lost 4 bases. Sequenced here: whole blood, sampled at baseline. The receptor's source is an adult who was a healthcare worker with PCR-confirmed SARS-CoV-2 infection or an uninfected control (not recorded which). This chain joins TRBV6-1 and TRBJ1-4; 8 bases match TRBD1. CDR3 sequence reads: CASSEPRQGSRYNEKLFF. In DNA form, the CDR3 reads TGTGCCAGCAGTGAACCCCGACAGGGGTCCCGCTATAATGAAAAACTGTTTTTT.